This record covers a single T cell receptor beta chain. Antigen: not known. The data originate from a study of CD8+ T cells in alopecia areata. Study as a whole: Treated individuals took tofacitinib by mouth, 5 to 10 mg twice daily. Study-level points and caveats: While patients received tofacitinib, many expanded lesional clones remained present in scalp and blood. Tofacitinib significantly reduced both scalp clonality and expanded CD8+ clones among the top 100.

CDR1 is SQVTM, CDR2 ANQGSEA, per germline. Trimming at V came to 7 bases and at J to 8 bases, leaving 5 bases not matched to a gene. The CDR3 spans 11 residues. As to treatment: oral pan-JAK inhibitor, 5-10 mg twice daily. The authors extracted RNA and reverse transcribed it into cDNA as the sequencing template. Profiled with immunoSEQ multiplex PCR; TCRdb holds only in-frame clones, not every one. The table records approximately 90,000 clones, just over 70% of them present only once. The sequence was obtained from a human donor with alopecia areata. The chain couples TRBV29-1 to TRBJ1-2, with 9 nucleotides matching TRBD1. The specimen was CD8+ T cells sorted from blood, collected between weeks 43 and 45, from a patient treated with tofacitinib. CDR3 sequence reads: CSGSGTGGYTF. The CDR3 bases are TGCAGCGGCTCCGGGACAGGGGGCTACACCTTC.